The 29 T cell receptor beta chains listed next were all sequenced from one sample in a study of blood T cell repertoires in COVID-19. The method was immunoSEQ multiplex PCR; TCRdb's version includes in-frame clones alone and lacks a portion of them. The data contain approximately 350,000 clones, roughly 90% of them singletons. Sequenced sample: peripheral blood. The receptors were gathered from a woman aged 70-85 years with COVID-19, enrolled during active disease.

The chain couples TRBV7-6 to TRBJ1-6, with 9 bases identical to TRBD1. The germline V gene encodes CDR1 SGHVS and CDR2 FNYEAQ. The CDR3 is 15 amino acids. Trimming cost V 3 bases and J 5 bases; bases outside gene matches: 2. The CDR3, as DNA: TGTGCCAGCAGCTTTGGGACAGGGCATAATTCACCCCTCCACTTT. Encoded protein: CASSFGTGHNSPLHF.

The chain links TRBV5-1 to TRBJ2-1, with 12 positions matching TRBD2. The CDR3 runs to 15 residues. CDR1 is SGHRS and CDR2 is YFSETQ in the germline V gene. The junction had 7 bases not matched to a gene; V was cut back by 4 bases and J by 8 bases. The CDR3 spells CASSPRLAGVYEQFF. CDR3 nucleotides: TGCGCCAGCAGCCCCCGACTAGCGGGGGTCTATGAGCAGTTCTTC.

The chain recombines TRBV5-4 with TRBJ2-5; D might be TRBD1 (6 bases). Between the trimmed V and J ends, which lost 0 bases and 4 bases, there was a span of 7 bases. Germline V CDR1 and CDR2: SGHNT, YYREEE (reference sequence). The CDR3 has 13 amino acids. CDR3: CASSLGRGETQYF. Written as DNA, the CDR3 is TGTGCCAGCAGCTTGGGCAGGGGAGAGACCCAGTACTTC. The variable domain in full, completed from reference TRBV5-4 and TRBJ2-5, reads ETGVTQSPTHLIKTRGQQVTLRCSSQSGHNTVSWYQQALGQGPQFIFQYYREEENGRGNFPPRFSGLQFPNYSSELNVNALELDDSALYLCASSLGRGETQYFGPGTRLLVL.

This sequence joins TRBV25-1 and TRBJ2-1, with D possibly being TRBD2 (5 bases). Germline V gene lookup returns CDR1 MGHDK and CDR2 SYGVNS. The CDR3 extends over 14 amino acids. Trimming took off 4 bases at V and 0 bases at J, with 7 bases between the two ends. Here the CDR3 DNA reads TGTGCCAGCAGTGTGGGGAGCTCCTACAATGAGCAGTTCTTC. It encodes CASSVGSSYNEQFF.

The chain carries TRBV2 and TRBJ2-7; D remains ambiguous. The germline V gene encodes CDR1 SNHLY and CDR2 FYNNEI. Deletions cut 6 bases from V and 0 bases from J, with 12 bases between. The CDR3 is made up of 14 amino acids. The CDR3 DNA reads TGTGCCAGCAGATACGAGAGAAACTCCTACGAGCAGTACTTC. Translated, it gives CASRYERNSYEQYF.

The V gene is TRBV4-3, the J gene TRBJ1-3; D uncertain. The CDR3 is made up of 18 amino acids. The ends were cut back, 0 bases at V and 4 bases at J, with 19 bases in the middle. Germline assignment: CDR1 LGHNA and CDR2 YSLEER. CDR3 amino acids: CASSQDPLGRTVGNTIYF. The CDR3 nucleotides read TGCGCCAGCAGCCAAGATCCTTTGGGGAGAACGGTAGGAAACACCATATATTTT.

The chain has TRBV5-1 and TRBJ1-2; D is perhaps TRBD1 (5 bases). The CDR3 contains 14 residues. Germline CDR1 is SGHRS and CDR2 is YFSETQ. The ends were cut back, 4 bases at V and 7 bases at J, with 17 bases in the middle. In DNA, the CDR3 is TGCGCCAGCAGCATCGGAGGGTTCGGGGGTGGCTACACCTTC. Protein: CASSIGGFGGGYTF.

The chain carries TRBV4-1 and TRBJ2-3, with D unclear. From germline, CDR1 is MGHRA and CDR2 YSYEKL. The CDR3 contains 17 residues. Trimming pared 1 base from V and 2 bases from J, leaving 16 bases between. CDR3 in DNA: TGCGCCAGCAGCCAAGGCTTTGAGTACTACCACACAGATACGCAGTATTTT. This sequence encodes CASSQGFEYYHTDTQYF.

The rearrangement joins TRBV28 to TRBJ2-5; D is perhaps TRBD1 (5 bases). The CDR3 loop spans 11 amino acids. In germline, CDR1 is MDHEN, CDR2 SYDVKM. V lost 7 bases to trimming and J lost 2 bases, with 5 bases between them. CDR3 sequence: CASKGQETQYF. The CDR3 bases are TGTGCCAGCAAGGGGCAAGAGACCCAGTACTTC.

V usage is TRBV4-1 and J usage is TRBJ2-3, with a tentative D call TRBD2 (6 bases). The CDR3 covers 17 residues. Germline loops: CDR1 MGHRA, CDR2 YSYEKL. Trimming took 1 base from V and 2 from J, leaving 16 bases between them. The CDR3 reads CASSQAPSGGTTDTQYF. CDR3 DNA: TGCGCCAGCAGCCAAGCTCCTAGTGGGGGGACCACAGATACGCAGTATTTT.

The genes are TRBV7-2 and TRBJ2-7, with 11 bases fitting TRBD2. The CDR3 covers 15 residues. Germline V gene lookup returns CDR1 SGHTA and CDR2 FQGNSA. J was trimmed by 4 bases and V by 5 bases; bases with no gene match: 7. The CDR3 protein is CASSPLAGGFYEQYF. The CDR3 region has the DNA TGTGCCAGCAGCCCCTTAGCGGGGGGGTTTTACGAGCAGTACTTC.

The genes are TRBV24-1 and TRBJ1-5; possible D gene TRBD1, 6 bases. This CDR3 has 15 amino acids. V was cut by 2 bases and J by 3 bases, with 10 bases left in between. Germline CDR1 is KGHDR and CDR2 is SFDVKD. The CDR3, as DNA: TGTGCCACCAGTGATTCCCAGGGGTACAATCAGCCCCAGCATTTT. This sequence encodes CATSDSQGYNQPQHF.

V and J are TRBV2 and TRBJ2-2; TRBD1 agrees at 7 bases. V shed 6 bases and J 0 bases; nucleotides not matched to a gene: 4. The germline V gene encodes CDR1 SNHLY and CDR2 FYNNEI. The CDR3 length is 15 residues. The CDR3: CASRTGTANTGELFF. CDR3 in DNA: TGTGCCAGCAGAACCGGGACAGCGAACACCGGGGAGCTGTTTTTT.

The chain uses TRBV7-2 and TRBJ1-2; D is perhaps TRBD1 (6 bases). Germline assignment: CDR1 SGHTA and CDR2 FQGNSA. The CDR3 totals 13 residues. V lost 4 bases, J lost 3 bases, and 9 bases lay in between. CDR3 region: CASSSGQHYGYTF. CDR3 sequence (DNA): TGTGCCAGCAGCTCCGGACAGCACTATGGCTACACCTTC.

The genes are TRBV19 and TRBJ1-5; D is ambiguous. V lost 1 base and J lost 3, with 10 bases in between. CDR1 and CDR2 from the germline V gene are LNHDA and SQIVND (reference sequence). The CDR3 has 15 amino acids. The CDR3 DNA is TGTGCCAGTAGTATAGCAGCAGGTGCCAATCAGCCCCAGCATTTT. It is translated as CASSIAAGANQPQHF.

This CDR3 is CASSSGGEKLFF. The CDR3 coding sequence is TGTGCCAGCAGCTCAGGGGGGGAAAAACTGTTTTTT. The V and J genes are TRBV9 and TRBJ1-4; 7 bases fit TRBD1. J was trimmed by 8 bases and V by 4 bases; bases with no gene match: 2. This CDR3 region has 12 residues. Per the germline V gene, CDR1 is SGDLS and CDR2 is YYNGEE.

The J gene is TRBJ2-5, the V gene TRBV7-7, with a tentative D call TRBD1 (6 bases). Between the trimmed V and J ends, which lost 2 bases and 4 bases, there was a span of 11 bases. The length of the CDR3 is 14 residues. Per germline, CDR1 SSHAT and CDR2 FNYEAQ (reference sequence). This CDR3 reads CASSLTGYRETQYF. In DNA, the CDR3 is TGTGCCAGCAGCTTAACAGGGTATAGAGAGACCCAGTACTTC.

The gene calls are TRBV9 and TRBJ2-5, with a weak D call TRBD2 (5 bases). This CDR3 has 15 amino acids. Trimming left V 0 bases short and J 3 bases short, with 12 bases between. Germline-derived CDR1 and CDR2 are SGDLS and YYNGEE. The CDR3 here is CASSVALGGKETQYF. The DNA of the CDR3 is TGTGCCAGCAGCGTAGCATTAGGAGGAAAAGAGACCCAGTACTTC.

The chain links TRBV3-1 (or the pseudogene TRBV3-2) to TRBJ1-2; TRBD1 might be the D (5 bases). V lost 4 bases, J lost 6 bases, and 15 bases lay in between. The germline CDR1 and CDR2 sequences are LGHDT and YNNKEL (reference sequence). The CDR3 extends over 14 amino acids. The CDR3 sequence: CASSPTQGFHGYTF. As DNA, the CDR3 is TGTGCCAGCAGCCCTACCCAGGGCTTCCATGGCTACACCTTC.

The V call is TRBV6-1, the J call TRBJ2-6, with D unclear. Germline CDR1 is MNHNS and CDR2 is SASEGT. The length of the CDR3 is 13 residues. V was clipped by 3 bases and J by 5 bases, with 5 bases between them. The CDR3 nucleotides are TGTGCCAGCAGTGACAGTTGGGCCAACGTCCTGACTTTC. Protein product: CASSDSWANVLTF.

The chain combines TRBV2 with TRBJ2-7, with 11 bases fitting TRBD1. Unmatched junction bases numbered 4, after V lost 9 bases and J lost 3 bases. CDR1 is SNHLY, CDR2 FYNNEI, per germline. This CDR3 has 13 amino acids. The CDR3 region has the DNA TGTGCCAGAGGGACAGGGGGAGGCTACGAGCAGTACTTC. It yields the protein CARGTGGGYEQYF. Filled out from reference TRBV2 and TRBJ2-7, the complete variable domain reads EPEVTQTPSHQVTQMGQEVILRCVPISNHLYFYWYRQILGQKVEFLVSFYNNEISEKSEIFDDQFSVERPDGSNFTLKIRSTKLEDSAMYFCARGTGGGYEQYFGPGTRLTVT.

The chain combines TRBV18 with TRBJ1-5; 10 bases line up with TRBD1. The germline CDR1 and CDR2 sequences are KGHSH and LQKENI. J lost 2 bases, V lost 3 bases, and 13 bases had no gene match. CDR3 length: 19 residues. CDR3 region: CASSPVETGGAGGNQPQHF. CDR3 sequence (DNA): TGTGCCAGCTCACCGGTAGAGACAGGGGGCGCAGGAGGCAATCAGCCCCAGCATTTT. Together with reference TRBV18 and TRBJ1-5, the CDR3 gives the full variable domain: NAGVMQNPRHLVRRRGQEARLRCSPMKGHSHVYWYRQLPEEGLKFMVYLQKENIIDESGMPKERFSAEFPKEGPSILRIQQVVRGDSAAYFCASSPVETGGAGGNQPQHFGDGTRLSIL.

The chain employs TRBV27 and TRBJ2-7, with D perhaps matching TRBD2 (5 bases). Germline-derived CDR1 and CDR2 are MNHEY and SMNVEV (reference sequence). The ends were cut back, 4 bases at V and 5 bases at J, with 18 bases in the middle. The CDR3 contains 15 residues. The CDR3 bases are TGTGCCAGCAGTTGGGCCCCCAGCGGTTTTAACGAGCAGTACTTC. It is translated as CASSWAPSGFNEQYF.

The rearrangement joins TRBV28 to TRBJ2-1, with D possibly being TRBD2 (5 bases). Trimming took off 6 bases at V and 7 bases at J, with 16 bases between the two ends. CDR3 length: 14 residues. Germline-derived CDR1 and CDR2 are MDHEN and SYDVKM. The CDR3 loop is CASRTTSLGNEQFF. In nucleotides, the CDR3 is TGTGCCAGCAGGACTACTAGTTTGGGGAATGAGCAGTTCTTC.

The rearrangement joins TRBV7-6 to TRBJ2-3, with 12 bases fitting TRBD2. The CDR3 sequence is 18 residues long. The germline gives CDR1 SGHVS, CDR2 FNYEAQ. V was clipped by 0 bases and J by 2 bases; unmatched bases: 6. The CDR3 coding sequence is TGTGCCAGCAGCTTAGCCTCACTAGCGGGGGGTCCCACAGATACGCAGTATTTT. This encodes CASSLASLAGGPTDTQYF.

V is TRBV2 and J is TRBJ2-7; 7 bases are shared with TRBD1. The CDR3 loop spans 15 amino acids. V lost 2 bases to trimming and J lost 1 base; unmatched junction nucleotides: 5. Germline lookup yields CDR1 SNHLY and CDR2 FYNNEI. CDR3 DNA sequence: TGTGCCAGCAGTGAACCCGGGACAGTATCCTACGAGCAGTACTTC. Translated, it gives CASSEPGTVSYEQYF.

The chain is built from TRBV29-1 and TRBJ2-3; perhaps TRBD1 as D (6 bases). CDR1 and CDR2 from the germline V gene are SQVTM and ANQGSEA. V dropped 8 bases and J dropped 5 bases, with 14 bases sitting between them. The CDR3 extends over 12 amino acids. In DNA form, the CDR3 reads TGCAGCAACCAGGGGACGGAAGATACGCAGTATTTT. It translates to CSNQGTEDTQYF.

The CDR3 DNA reads as TGTGCCAGCAGGACGGGACAGCTGAACACTGAAGCTTTCTTT. Encoded protein: CASRTGQLNTEAFF. The chain employs TRBV27 and TRBJ1-1, with TRBD1 matching over 7 bases. Losses at the gene ends were 6 bases for V and 0 bases for J; bases not matched to a gene: 4. Germline V gives CDR1 MNHEY, CDR2 SMNVEV (reference sequence). This CDR3 is 14 amino acids long.

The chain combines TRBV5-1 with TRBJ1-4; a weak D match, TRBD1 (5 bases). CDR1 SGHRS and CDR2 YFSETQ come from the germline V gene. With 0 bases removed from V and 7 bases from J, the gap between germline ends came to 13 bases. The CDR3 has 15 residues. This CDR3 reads CASSLVPDTFEKLFF. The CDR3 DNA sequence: TGCGCCAGCAGCTTGGTTCCGGACACCTTTGAAAAACTGTTTTTT.